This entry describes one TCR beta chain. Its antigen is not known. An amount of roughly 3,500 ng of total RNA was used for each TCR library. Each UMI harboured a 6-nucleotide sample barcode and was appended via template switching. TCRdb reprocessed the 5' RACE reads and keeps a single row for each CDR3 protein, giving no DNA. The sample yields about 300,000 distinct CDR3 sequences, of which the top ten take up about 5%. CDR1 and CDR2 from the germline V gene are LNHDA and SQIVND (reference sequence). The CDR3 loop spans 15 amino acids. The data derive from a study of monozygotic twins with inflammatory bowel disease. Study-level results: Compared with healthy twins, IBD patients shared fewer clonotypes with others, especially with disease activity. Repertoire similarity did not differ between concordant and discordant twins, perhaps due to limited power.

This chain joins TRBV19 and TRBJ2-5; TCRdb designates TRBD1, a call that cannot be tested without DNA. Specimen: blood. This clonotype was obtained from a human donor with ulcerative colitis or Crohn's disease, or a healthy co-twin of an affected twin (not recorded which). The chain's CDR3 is CASSIKTGAAETQYF.